Sequencing of this T cell receptor (beta chain) was carried out in a study of blood T cell repertoires in COVID-19. Whole-study context: Acute-phase and convalescent COVID-19 samples originated in the United States, Italy and Spain.

Some clones are missing from TCRdb's copy, which holds only in-frame ones; the method was immunoSEQ multiplex PCR. This sample has a few hundred thousand clones, with roughly 87% found just once. This clone was seen once. CDR1 is MNHEY, CDR2 SVGAGI, per germline. This CDR3 has 16 amino acids. V was cut by 4 bases and J by 1 base, with 14 bases left in between. The receptor was isolated from an older woman with COVID-19, enrolled during active disease. Material: peripheral blood. The chain combines TRBV6-5 with TRBJ2-1, with a tentative D call TRBD1 (5 bases). The CDR3 reads CASSFEPQGSYNEQFF. The CDR3 coding sequence is TGTGCCAGCAGTTTTGAACCTCAGGGATCCTACAATGAGCAGTTCTTC.